These T cell receptor beta chains were read from a single sample in a study of response to subunit inactivated influenza vaccine. One entry per CDR3 protein results from TCRdb running MiXCR on the RT-PCR reads. The sample has about 540,000 distinct CDR3 sequences; around a quarter are singletons. Separately, the same data were catalogued under a study of T cells expressing NK-cell markers.

The sequenced sample was CD4+ T cells sorted from PBMCs, obtained about 11 days after vaccination. Every receptor here comes from a middle-aged man who received an inactivated influenza vaccine. CDR3s include the opening cysteine and the closing phenylalanine or tryptophan. Fields, in order: V gene, D gene, clone size, J gene, CDR3 protein, CDR3 DNA. The D gene is left open where the match is weak. Rows give clone size only sometimes, using once, few, many, or a class for an expanded clone.

V gene: TRBV7-2
D gene: -
clone size: few
J gene: TRBJ2-7
CDR3 protein: CASSLLLARIPYEQYF
CDR3 DNA: TGTGCCAGCAGCTTACTCCTGGCCCGAATCCCCTACGAGCAGTACTTC

V gene: TRBV12-3/TRBV12-4
D gene: TRBD2
clone size: -
J gene: TRBJ2-7
CDR3 protein: CASSLAGGVTYEQYF
CDR3 DNA: TGTGCCAGCAGTCTAGCGGGAGGCGTCACCTACGAGCAGTACTTC

V gene: TRBV7-9
D gene: TRBD1
clone size: -
J gene: TRBJ2-7
CDR3 protein: CASSLATGGTYEQYF
CDR3 DNA: TGTGCCAGCAGCTTAGCTACAGGGGGCACCTACGAGCAGTACTTC

V gene: TRBV2
D gene: -
clone size: -
J gene: TRBJ1-5
CDR3 protein: CAATDSNQPQHF
CDR3 DNA: TGTGCCGCTACGGATAGCAATCAGCCCCAGCATTTT

V gene: TRBV5-1
D gene: -
clone size: -
J gene: TRBJ1-2
CDR3 protein: CASSLASAAVGSYGYTF
CDR3 DNA: TGCGCCAGCAGCTTGGCCTCAGCCGCCGTAGGATCTTATGGCTACACCTTC

V gene: TRBV7-9
D gene: TRBD1
clone size: -
J gene: TRBJ2-1
CDR3 protein: CASRGTGWEGEQFF
CDR3 DNA: TGTGCCAGCAGAGGGACAGGGTGGGAAGGTGAGCAGTTCTTC

V gene: TRBV29-1
D gene: -
clone size: many
J gene: TRBJ2-4
CDR3 protein: CSAYTLAKNIQYF
CDR3 DNA: TGCAGCGCCTACACACTAGCCAAAAACATTCAGTACTTC

V gene: TRBV4-1
D gene: TRBD2
clone size: few
J gene: TRBJ2-1
CDR3 protein: CASSRLAGFRNEQFF
CDR3 DNA: TGCGCCAGCAGCCGACTAGCGGGGTTTCGCAATGAGCAGTTCTTC

V gene: TRBV4-1
D gene: -
clone size: -
J gene: TRBJ1-6
CDR3 protein: CASSQAGRGNSPLHF
CDR3 DNA: TGCGCCAGCAGCCAAGCGGGTAGGGGAAATTCACCCCTCCACTTT

V gene: TRBV5-1
D gene: TRBD2
clone size: -
J gene: TRBJ2-1
CDR3 protein: CASSLVRSGRAGLHNEQFF
CDR3 DNA: TGCGCCAGCAGCTTGGTACGGAGCGGGAGGGCCGGTCTCCACAATGAGCAGTTCTTC

V gene: TRBV12-3/TRBV12-4
D gene: TRBD1
clone size: -
J gene: TRBJ2-7
CDR3 protein: CASSGTARSSYEQYF
CDR3 DNA: TGTGCCAGCAGTGGGACAGCGAGGAGCTCCTACGAGCAGTACTTC

V gene: TRBV5-1
D gene: -
clone size: -
J gene: TRBJ1-5
CDR3 protein: CASSLVPGTQPQHF
CDR3 DNA: TGCGCCAGCAGCTTGGTCCCAGGTACCCAGCCCCAGCATTTT

V gene: TRBV12-3/TRBV12-4
D gene: -
clone size: few
J gene: TRBJ2-1
CDR3 protein: CASSLAGLAYNEQFF
CDR3 DNA: TGTGCCAGCAGTTTAGCCGGACTGGCCTACAATGAGCAGTTCTTC

V gene: TRBV7-9
D gene: -
clone size: -
J gene: TRBJ2-1
CDR3 protein: CASIPDSILANEQFF
CDR3 DNA: TGTGCCAGCATCCCGGACAGTATTTTAGCCAATGAGCAGTTCTTC

V gene: TRBV21-1
D gene: -
clone size: few
J gene: TRBJ2-4
CDR3 protein: CASEKLPNKNIQYF
CDR3 DNA: TGTGCCAGCGAAAAACTACCAAACAAAAACATTCAGTACTTC

V gene: TRBV10-3
D gene: -
clone size: few
J gene: TRBJ2-3
CDR3 protein: CAISEGLSTDTQYF
CDR3 DNA: TGTGCCATCAGTGAAGGGCTTAGCACAGATACGCAGTATTTT

V gene: TRBV11-1
D gene: TRBD1
clone size: -
J gene: TRBJ2-3
CDR3 protein: CASSTKGTGELFTDTQYF
CDR3 DNA: TGTGCCAGCAGCACAAAGGGGACAGGGGAACTCTTCACAGATACGCAGTATTTT

V gene: TRBV5-4
D gene: -
clone size: -
J gene: TRBJ1-2
CDR3 protein: CASSSEGPLRLRNGYTF
CDR3 DNA: TGTGCCAGCAGCTCGGAGGGTCCTCTCCGTCTGAGGAATGGCTACACCTTC

V gene: TRBV4-1
D gene: -
clone size: -
J gene: TRBJ2-5
CDR3 protein: CASSQARGTQETQYF
CDR3 DNA: TGCGCCAGCAGCCAAGCTCGGGGGACGCAAGAGACCCAGTACTTC

V gene: TRBV7-2
D gene: -
clone size: few
J gene: TRBJ1-2
CDR3 protein: CASTEEGTFVGGYGYTF
CDR3 DNA: TGTGCCAGCACCGAAGAGGGGACCTTCGTGGGGGGGTATGGCTACACCTTC

V gene: TRBV20-1
D gene: -
clone size: few
J gene: TRBJ1-2
CDR3 protein: CSARGLSGGFGYTF
CDR3 DNA: TGCAGTGCTAGGGGTTTATCGGGGGGCTTTGGCTACACCTTC

V gene: TRBV2
D gene: TRBD1
clone size: -
J gene: TRBJ2-2
CDR3 protein: CASSGDRGNTGELFF
CDR3 DNA: TGTGCCAGCAGTGGCGACAGGGGGAACACCGGGGAGCTGTTTTTT

V gene: TRBV18
D gene: -
clone size: -
J gene: TRBJ2-3
CDR3 protein: CASSPPTTDTQYF
CDR3 DNA: TGTGCCAGCTCACCACCGACCACAGATACGCAGTATTTT

V gene: TRBV7-2
D gene: TRBD1
clone size: -
J gene: TRBJ1-2
CDR3 protein: CASSKPDRGFWHTF
CDR3 DNA: TGTGCCAGCAGCAAACCGGACAGGGGCTTTTGGCACACCTTC

V gene: TRBV5-6
D gene: -
clone size: few
J gene: TRBJ1-1
CDR3 protein: CASSFWGNTEAFF
CDR3 DNA: TGTGCCAGCAGCTTTTGGGGGAACACTGAAGCTTTCTTT

V gene: TRBV5-1
D gene: -
clone size: -
J gene: TRBJ1-2
CDR3 protein: CASSLARVDYGYTF
CDR3 DNA: TGCGCCAGCAGCTTGGCCAGGGTCGACTATGGCTACACCTTC

V gene: TRBV12-3/TRBV12-4
D gene: -
clone size: few
J gene: TRBJ2-7
CDR3 protein: CASSVGRSYEQYF
CDR3 DNA: TGTGCCAGCAGTGTAGGACGGAGCTACGAGCAGTACTTC

V gene: TRBV12-3/TRBV12-4
D gene: TRBD1
clone size: few
J gene: TRBJ1-5
CDR3 protein: CASSADRGNQPQHF
CDR3 DNA: TGTGCCAGCAGCGCGGACAGGGGTAATCAGCCCCAGCATTTT

V gene: TRBV29-1
D gene: TRBD1
clone size: many
J gene: TRBJ2-5
CDR3 protein: CSYEDRDKVKETQYF
CDR3 DNA: TGCAGCTACGAGGACAGGGATAAAGTGAAAGAGACCCAGTACTTC

V gene: TRBV12-3/TRBV12-4
D gene: -
clone size: few
J gene: TRBJ1-3
CDR3 protein: CASSLRERANTIYF
CDR3 DNA: TGTGCCAGCAGTTTACGGGAAAGGGCGAACACCATATATTTT

V gene: TRBV5-1
D gene: -
clone size: many
J gene: TRBJ2-6
CDR3 protein: CASSLAFGIGANVLTF
CDR3 DNA: TGCGCCAGCAGCTTGGCCTTCGGGATCGGGGCCAACGTCCTGACTTTC

V gene: TRBV29-1
D gene: -
clone size: -
J gene: TRBJ2-3
CDR3 protein: CSVEEARGEIDTQYF
CDR3 DNA: TGCAGCGTTGAAGAGGCCAGGGGAGAGATTGATACGCAGTATTTT

V gene: TRBV7-2
D gene: TRBD1
clone size: few
J gene: TRBJ1-2
CDR3 protein: CASSSGTGSGGYTF
CDR3 DNA: TGTGCCAGCAGCTCCGGGACAGGGAGCGGTGGCTACACCTTC

V gene: TRBV10-3
D gene: TRBD2
clone size: -
J gene: TRBJ2-7
CDR3 protein: CAISVGMRLAGNEQYF
CDR3 DNA: TGTGCCATCAGTGTTGGGATGAGACTAGCGGGGAACGAGCAGTACTTC

V gene: TRBV6-1
D gene: -
clone size: -
J gene: TRBJ2-3
CDR3 protein: CASSEGAPDTQYF
CDR3 DNA: TGTGCCAGCAGTGAAGGGGCTCCAGATACGCAGTATTTT

V gene: TRBV4-2
D gene: -
clone size: -
J gene: TRBJ2-1
CDR3 protein: CASKPPRDNEQFF
CDR3 DNA: TGTGCCAGCAAACCACCCAGGGATAATGAGCAGTTCTTC

V gene: TRBV5-1
D gene: TRBD1
clone size: -
J gene: TRBJ1-1
CDR3 protein: CASSAGGPNTEAFF
CDR3 DNA: TGCGCCAGCAGCGCAGGGGGCCCGAACACTGAAGCTTTCTTT

V gene: TRBV4-2
D gene: TRBD2
clone size: few
J gene: TRBJ2-3
CDR3 protein: CASSQAFDRLAGGPVDPDTQYF
CDR3 DNA: TGTGCCAGCAGCCAAGCCTTTGACCGACTAGCGGGGGGCCCAGTTGACCCAGATACGCAGTATTTT

V gene: TRBV5-1
D gene: -
clone size: -
J gene: TRBJ1-5
CDR3 protein: CASSSPRDGQTQPQHF
CDR3 DNA: TGCGCCAGCAGCTCTCCGAGGGACGGTCAAACTCAGCCCCAGCATTTT

V gene: TRBV20-1
D gene: TRBD2
clone size: -
J gene: TRBJ2-7
CDR3 protein: CSAKISGDNYEQYF
CDR3 DNA: TGCAGTGCCAAAATAAGCGGGGATAACTACGAGCAGTACTTC

V gene: TRBV10-3
D gene: TRBD1
clone size: -
J gene: TRBJ2-1
CDR3 protein: CAISGGTGEVEQFF
CDR3 DNA: TGTGCCATCAGTGGAGGGACAGGGGAGGTTGAGCAGTTCTTC

V gene: TRBV7-9
D gene: -
clone size: -
J gene: TRBJ2-1
CDR3 protein: CASSFSRTLNEQFF
CDR3 DNA: TGTGCCAGCAGCTTTTCCCGGACGTTAAATGAGCAGTTCTTC

V gene: TRBV5-5
D gene: -
clone size: -
J gene: TRBJ2-4
CDR3 protein: CASSAGTAKNIQYF
CDR3 DNA: TGTGCCAGCAGCGCTGGGACAGCCAAAAACATTCAGTACTTC

V gene: TRBV5-1
D gene: -
clone size: few
J gene: TRBJ2-2
CDR3 protein: CASSIWQLGTGELFF
CDR3 DNA: TGCGCCAGCAGCATTTGGCAGCTGGGCACCGGGGAGCTGTTTTTT

V gene: TRBV2
D gene: -
clone size: -
J gene: TRBJ1-4
CDR3 protein: CASIPRTASTNEKLFF
CDR3 DNA: TGTGCCAGCATCCCGAGGACAGCCTCAACTAATGAAAAACTGTTTTTT

V gene: TRBV10-3
D gene: -
clone size: -
J gene: TRBJ2-7
CDR3 protein: CAISESLGSYEQYF
CDR3 DNA: TGTGCCATCAGTGAGTCGTTGGGATCCTACGAGCAGTACTTC

V gene: TRBV20-1
D gene: TRBD2
clone size: -
J gene: TRBJ2-7
CDR3 protein: CSAKGLAGVYEQYF
CDR3 DNA: TGCAGTGCCAAAGGACTAGCGGGAGTATACGAGCAGTACTTC

V gene: TRBV4-1
D gene: TRBD1
clone size: -
J gene: TRBJ1-2
CDR3 protein: CASSQQQGETYGYTF
CDR3 DNA: TGCGCCAGCAGCCAGCAACAGGGGGAGACCTATGGCTACACCTTC

V gene: TRBV6-2/TRBV6-3
D gene: TRBD1
clone size: -
J gene: TRBJ1-5
CDR3 protein: CASRQDRGGNQPQHF
CDR3 DNA: TGTGCCAGCAGGCAAGACAGGGGGGGCAATCAGCCCCAGCATTTT

V gene: TRBV10-2
D gene: TRBD1
clone size: -
J gene: TRBJ2-3
CDR3 protein: CASREWGQGPDTQYF
CDR3 DNA: TGCGCCAGCAGAGAGTGGGGACAGGGCCCAGATACGCAGTATTTT

V gene: TRBV4-1
D gene: -
clone size: few
J gene: TRBJ2-5
CDR3 protein: CASSQPRGWETQYF
CDR3 DNA: TGCGCCAGCAGCCAACCCAGGGGTTGGGAGACCCAGTACTTC

V gene: TRBV29-1
D gene: -
clone size: few
J gene: TRBJ2-1
CDR3 protein: CSARDYRGNNEQFF
CDR3 DNA: TGCAGCGCTCGGGACTACAGGGGGAACAATGAGCAGTTCTTC

V gene: TRBV7-6
D gene: -
clone size: few
J gene: TRBJ1-5
CDR3 protein: CASKISAQHF
CDR3 DNA: TGTGCCAGCAAGATCTCAGCCCAGCATTTT